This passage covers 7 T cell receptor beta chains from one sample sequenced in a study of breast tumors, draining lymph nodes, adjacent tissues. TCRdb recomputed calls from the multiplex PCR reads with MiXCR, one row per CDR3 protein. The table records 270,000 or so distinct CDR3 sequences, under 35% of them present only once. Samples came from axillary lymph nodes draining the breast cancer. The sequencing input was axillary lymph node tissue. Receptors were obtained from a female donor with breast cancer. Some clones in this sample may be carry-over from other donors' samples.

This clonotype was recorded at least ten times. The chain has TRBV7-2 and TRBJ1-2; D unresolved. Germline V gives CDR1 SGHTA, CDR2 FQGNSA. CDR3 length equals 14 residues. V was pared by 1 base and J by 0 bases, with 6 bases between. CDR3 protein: CASSLDPANYGYTF. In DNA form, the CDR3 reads TGTGCCAGCAGCTTAGATCCAGCTAACTATGGCTACACCTTC.

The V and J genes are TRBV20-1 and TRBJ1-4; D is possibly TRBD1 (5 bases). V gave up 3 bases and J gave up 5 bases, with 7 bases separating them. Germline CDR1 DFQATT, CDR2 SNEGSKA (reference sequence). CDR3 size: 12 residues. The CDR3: CSASRENEKLFF. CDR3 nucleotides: TGCAGTGCTAGCAGGGAGAATGAAAAACTGTTTTTT.

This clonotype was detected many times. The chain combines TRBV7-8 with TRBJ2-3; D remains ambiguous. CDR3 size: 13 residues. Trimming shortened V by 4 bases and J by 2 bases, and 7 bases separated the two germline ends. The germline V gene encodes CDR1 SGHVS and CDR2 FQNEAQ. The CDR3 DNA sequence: TGTGCCAGCAGCTCCGGAACCACAGATACGCAGTATTTT. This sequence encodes CASSSGTTDTQYF.

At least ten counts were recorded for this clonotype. The CDR3 sequence: CASSLPGSPYEQYF. CDR3 in DNA: TGCGCCAGCAGCTTACCCGGGTCCCCCTACGAGCAGTACTTC. This rearrangement joins TRBV5-1 to TRBJ2-7; no clear D. The CDR3 length is 14 residues. CDR1 SGHRS and CDR2 YFSETQ come from the germline V gene. V was pared by 2 bases and J by 2 bases, with 11 bases between.

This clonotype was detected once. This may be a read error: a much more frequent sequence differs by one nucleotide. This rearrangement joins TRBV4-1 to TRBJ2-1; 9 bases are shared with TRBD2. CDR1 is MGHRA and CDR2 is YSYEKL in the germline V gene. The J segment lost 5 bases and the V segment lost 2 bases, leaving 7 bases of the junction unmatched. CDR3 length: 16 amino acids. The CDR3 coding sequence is TGCGCCAGCAGCCAAAGGGTAGCGGGGGAAGACAATGAGCAGTTCTTC. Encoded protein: CASSQRVAGEDNEQFF.

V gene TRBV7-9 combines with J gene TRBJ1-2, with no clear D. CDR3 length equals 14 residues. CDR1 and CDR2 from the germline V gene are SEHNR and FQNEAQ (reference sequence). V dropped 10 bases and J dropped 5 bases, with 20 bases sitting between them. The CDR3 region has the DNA TGTGCCACCCAACCGGGAGGGCTCCCATATGGCTACACCTTC. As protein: CATQPGGLPYGYTF.

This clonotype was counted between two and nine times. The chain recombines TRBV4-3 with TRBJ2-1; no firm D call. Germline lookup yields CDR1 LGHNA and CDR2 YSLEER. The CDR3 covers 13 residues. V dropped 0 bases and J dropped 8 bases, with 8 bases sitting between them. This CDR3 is CASSQDLLDEQFF. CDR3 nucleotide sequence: TGCGCCAGCAGCCAAGACCTATTGGATGAGCAGTTCTTC.